These T cell receptor beta chains were read from a single sample in a study of OX40 agonist ivuxolimab in advanced cancers. This table comes from immunoSEQ multiplex PCR, and its TCRdb copy is limited to in-frame clones, with some not included. The sample yields 100,000 to 120,000 clones, around 90% seen once. Sequencing was performed on CD4+ or CD8+ T cells sorted from blood, taken in a trial of the OX40 agonist ivuxolimab. The receptors were gathered from an adult with an advanced solid tumor such as melanoma, head and neck, liver or kidney cancer. CDR3s include the opening cysteine and the closing phenylalanine or tryptophan. The D gene is left open where the match is weak. For some rows the clone size is stated as once, few or many, or as a class when expanded; others skip it.

J gene: TRBJ2-6; D gene: TRBD1; V gene: TRBV7-9; clone size: -; CDR3 length: 16; CDR3 DNA: TGTGCCAGCAGCTTGACAGGGGTAACCGGGGCCAACGTCCTGACTTTC; CDR3 protein: CASSLTGVTGANVLTF
J gene: TRBJ1-1; D gene: -; V gene: TRBV5-5; clone size: -; CDR3 length: 13; CDR3 DNA: TGTGCCAGCAGCTTAGACAGGAGGACTGAAGCTTTCTTT; CDR3 protein: CASSLDRRTEAFF
J gene: TRBJ1-5; D gene: -; V gene: TRBV7-2; clone size: -; CDR3 length: 13; CDR3 DNA: TGTGCCAGCAGCTGGGGGGGGGATCAGCCCCAGCATTTT; CDR3 protein: CASSWGGDQPQHF
J gene: TRBJ1-1; D gene: -; V gene: TRBV2; clone size: -; CDR3 length: 13; CDR3 DNA: TGTGCCAGCAATAATAAGGGGGACACTGAAGCTTTCTTT; CDR3 protein: CASNNKGDTEAFF
J gene: TRBJ1-3; D gene: -; V gene: TRBV7-6; clone size: few; CDR3 length: 12; CDR3 DNA: TGTGCCAGCAGCTTAGGTGGAAACACCATATATTTT; CDR3 protein: CASSLGGNTIYF
J gene: TRBJ2-3; D gene: TRBD2; V gene: TRBV4-1; clone size: -; CDR3 length: 18; CDR3 DNA: TGCGCCAGCAGCCAGGGGACTAGCGGGGGCTATGGGACAGATACGCAGTATTTT; CDR3 protein: CASSQGTSGGYGTDTQYF
J gene: TRBJ1-4; D gene: TRBD1; V gene: TRBV7-9; clone size: -; CDR3 length: 15; CDR3 DNA: TGTGCCAGCAGCCCGGCGCAGGGGGCTGGAGAAAAACTGTTTTTT; CDR3 protein: CASSPAQGAGEKLFF
J gene: TRBJ2-7; D gene: -; V gene: TRBV19; clone size: -; CDR3 length: 14; CDR3 DNA: TGTGCCAGTAGTGACACTTATCAGACCTACGAGCAGTACTTC; CDR3 protein: CASSDTYQTYEQYF
J gene: TRBJ2-1; D gene: TRBD2; V gene: TRBV9; clone size: -; CDR3 length: 16; CDR3 DNA: TGTGCCAGCAGCGAGGCAGGTACTAGCGAACCGAATGAGCAGTTCTTC; CDR3 protein: CASSEAGTSEPNEQFF
J gene: TRBJ1-2; D gene: TRBD1; V gene: TRBV9; clone size: few; CDR3 length: 14; CDR3 DNA: TGTGCCAGCAGCGTCAGCCAGGGGGCGGTCGGCTACACCTTC; CDR3 protein: CASSVSQGAVGYTF
J gene: TRBJ2-7; D gene: -; V gene: TRBV2; clone size: -; CDR3 length: 14; CDR3 DNA: TGTGCCAGCAGTGTTAGAGGGTATTCTTCCGAGCAGTACTTC; CDR3 protein: CASSVRGYSSEQYF
J gene: TRBJ1-2; D gene: -; V gene: TRBV30; clone size: -; CDR3 length: 10; CDR3 DNA: TGTGCCTGGATGGGGGATGGCTACACCTTC; CDR3 protein: CAWMGDGYTF
J gene: TRBJ1-2; D gene: TRBD1; V gene: TRBV29-1; clone size: -; CDR3 length: 15; CDR3 DNA: TGCAGCGGCGGTCCCACAGACAGGGCAAACTATGGCTACACCTTC; CDR3 protein: CSGGPTDRANYGYTF
J gene: TRBJ2-5; D gene: TRBD2; V gene: TRBV18; clone size: once; CDR3 length: 15; CDR3 DNA: TGTGCCAGCTCACCGACGGCTAGCGGGAAAGAGACCCAGTACTTC; CDR3 protein: CASSPTASGKETQYF
J gene: TRBJ2-1; D gene: TRBD2; V gene: TRBV29-1; clone size: -; CDR3 length: 15; CDR3 DNA: TGCAGCGTTGAAGGGGCGGGAGGGCCGTACAATGAGCAGTTCTTC; CDR3 protein: CSVEGAGGPYNEQFF
J gene: TRBJ2-6; D gene: -; V gene: TRBV7-8; clone size: -; CDR3 length: 16; CDR3 DNA: TGTGCCAGCAGCTTAGTAGGGGCCTCTGGGGCCAACGTCCTGACTTTC; CDR3 protein: CASSLVGASGANVLTF
J gene: TRBJ2-1; D gene: TRBD1; V gene: TRBV30; clone size: -; CDR3 length: 16; CDR3 DNA: TGTGCCTGGAGTGAAGGGGCAGGGGGTTCCTACAATGAGCAGTTCTTC; CDR3 protein: CAWSEGAGGSYNEQFF
J gene: TRBJ1-5; D gene: -; V gene: TRBV11-2; clone size: -; CDR3 length: 13; CDR3 DNA: TGTGCCAGCAGCCTCCACAGGAATCAGCCCCAGCATTTT; CDR3 protein: CASSLHRNQPQHF
J gene: TRBJ2-1; D gene: TRBD2; V gene: TRBV6-4; clone size: once; CDR3 length: 15; CDR3 DNA: TGTGCCAGCAGTGAGGGACTAGCGGGAGTTAGTGAGCAGTTCTTC; CDR3 protein: CASSEGLAGVSEQFF
J gene: TRBJ1-2; D gene: -; V gene: TRBV29-1; clone size: -; CDR3 length: 14; CDR3 DNA: TGCAGCGTTGAAGGGTTGAACCCTAACTATGGCTACACCTTC; CDR3 protein: CSVEGLNPNYGYTF
J gene: TRBJ1-3; D gene: -; V gene: TRBV6-8; clone size: -; CDR3 length: 15; CDR3 DNA: TGTGCCAGCAGATTAGAGCGATCCTCTGGAAACACCATATATTTT; CDR3 protein: CASRLERSSGNTIYF
J gene: TRBJ2-1; D gene: TRBD1; V gene: TRBV10-3; clone size: -; CDR3 length: 16; CDR3 DNA: TGTGCCATCAGTGCCTCACAGGGGGCGGAAAATCAGGAGCAGTTCTTC; CDR3 protein: CAISASQGAENQEQFF
J gene: TRBJ1-2; D gene: -; V gene: TRBV5-4; clone size: -; CDR3 length: 14; CDR3 DNA: TGTGCCAGCAGCTTCGAGCGTCTGGGCTATGGCTACACCTTC; CDR3 protein: CASSFERLGYGYTF
J gene: TRBJ2-7; D gene: TRBD1; V gene: TRBV6-5; clone size: -; CDR3 length: 14; CDR3 DNA: TGTGCCAGCAGTGGGGACAGGACCCCCCACGAGCAGTACTTC; CDR3 protein: CASSGDRTPHEQYF